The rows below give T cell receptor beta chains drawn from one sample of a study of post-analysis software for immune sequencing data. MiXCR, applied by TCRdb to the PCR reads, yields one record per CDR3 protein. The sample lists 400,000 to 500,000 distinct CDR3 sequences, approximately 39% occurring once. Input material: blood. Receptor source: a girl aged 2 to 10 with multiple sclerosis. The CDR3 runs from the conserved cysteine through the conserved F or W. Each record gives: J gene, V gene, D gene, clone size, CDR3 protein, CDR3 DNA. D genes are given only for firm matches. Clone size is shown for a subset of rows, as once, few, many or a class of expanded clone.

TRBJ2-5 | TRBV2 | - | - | CASMGHQETQYF | TGTGCCAGCATGGGACACCAAGAGACCCAGTACTTC
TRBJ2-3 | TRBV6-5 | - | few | CASSYSGGLRDTQYF | TGTGCCAGCAGTTACTCTGGGGGCCTCCGGGATACGCAGTATTTT
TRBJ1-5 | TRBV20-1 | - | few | CSASLMTGNQPQHF | TGCAGTGCTAGTCTCATGACGGGCAATCAGCCCCAGCATTTT
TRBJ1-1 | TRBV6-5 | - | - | CASSYSSPIDTEAFF | TGTGCCAGCAGTTACTCGAGCCCGATAGACACTGAAGCTTTCTTT
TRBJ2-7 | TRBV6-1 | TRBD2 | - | CASSKLAGVPFSAQYF | TGTGCCAGCAGTAAACTAGCGGGGGTACCCTTCTCGGCCCAGTACTTC
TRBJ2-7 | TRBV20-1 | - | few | CSGAGSSYEQYF | TGCAGTGGTGCAGGCAGCTCCTACGAGCAGTACTTC
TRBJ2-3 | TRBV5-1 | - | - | CASSLLGKGTDTQYF | TGCGCCAGCAGCTTGTTAGGGAAGGGGACAGATACGCAGTATTTT
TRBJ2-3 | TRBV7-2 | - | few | CASSFGYTDTQYF | TGTGCCAGCAGCTTCGGTTACACAGATACGCAGTATTTT
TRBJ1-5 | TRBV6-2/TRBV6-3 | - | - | CASTTPSGLGNQPQHF | TGTGCCAGCACTACACCTTCCGGGTTGGGCAATCAGCCCCAGCATTTT
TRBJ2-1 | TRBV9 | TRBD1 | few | CASTTSGTANNEQFF | TGTGCCAGCACCACATCCGGGACAGCAAACAATGAGCAGTTCTTC
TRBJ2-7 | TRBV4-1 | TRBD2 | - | CASSHKASGEYGQYF | TGCGCCAGCAGCCACAAGGCTAGCGGGGAATACGGGCAGTACTTC
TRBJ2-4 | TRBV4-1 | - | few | CASSQGWRDVGNIQYF | TGCGCCAGCAGCCAAGGTTGGCGGGATGTGGGGAACATTCAGTACTTC
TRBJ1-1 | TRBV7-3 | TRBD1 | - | CASSLTGQGVATEAFF | TGTGCCAGCAGCTTAACGGGACAGGGGGTCGCCACTGAAGCTTTCTTT
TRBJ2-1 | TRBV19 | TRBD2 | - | CASSVAGAAYNEQFF | TGTGCCAGTAGTGTAGCGGGAGCTGCGTACAATGAGCAGTTCTTC
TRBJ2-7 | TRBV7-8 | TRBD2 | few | CASSDREASSYEQYF | TGTGCCAGCAGCGACCGGGAGGCGAGCTCCTACGAGCAGTACTTC
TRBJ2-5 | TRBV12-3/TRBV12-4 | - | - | CASSPGTFRQYF | TGTGCCAGCAGTCCAGGAACCTTTCGGCAGTACTTC
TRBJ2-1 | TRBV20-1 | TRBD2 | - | CSAETSGSFYNEQFF | TGCAGTGCTGAGACTAGCGGGAGTTTCTACAATGAGCAGTTCTTC
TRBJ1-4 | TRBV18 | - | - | CASSPQELNEKLFF | TGTGCCAGCTCACCACAGGAGCTTAATGAAAAACTGTTTTTT
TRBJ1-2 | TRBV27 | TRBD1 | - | CASSLIQGAEGYTF | TGTGCCAGCAGTTTGATACAGGGGGCGGAGGGCTACACCTTC
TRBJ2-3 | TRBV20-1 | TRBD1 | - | CSGTGVILWDTQYF | TGCAGTGGGACAGGGGTAATATTGTGGGATACGCAGTATTTT
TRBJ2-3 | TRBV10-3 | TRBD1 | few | CAISEVRDRSTDTQYF | TGTGCCATCAGTGAGGTCCGGGACAGGAGCACAGATACGCAGTATTTT
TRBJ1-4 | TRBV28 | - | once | CASSIRPAEKLFF | TGTGCCAGCAGTATCCGCCCCGCCGAAAAACTGTTTTTT
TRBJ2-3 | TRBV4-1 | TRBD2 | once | CASSQDRTSWNTQYF | TGCGCCAGCAGCCAAGATAGGACTAGCTGGAATACGCAGTATTTT
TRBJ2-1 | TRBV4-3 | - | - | CASSQDMGREQFF | TGCGCCAGCAGCCAAGATATGGGAAGGGAGCAGTTCTTC
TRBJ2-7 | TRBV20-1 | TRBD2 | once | CSARDLQGQRELSSYEQYF | TGCAGTGCTAGAGACCTACAGGGCCAGCGGGAGCTATCATCCTACGAGCAGTACTTC
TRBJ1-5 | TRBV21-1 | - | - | CASSKGQPSNQPQHF | TGTGCCAGCAGCAAAGGACAGCCCTCCAATCAGCCCCAGCATTTT
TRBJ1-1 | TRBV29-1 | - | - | CSVGLLTEAFF | TGCAGCGTTGGTTTACTGACAGAAGCTTTCTTT
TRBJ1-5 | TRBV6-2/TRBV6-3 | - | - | CASSPGRAWQPQHF | TGTGCCAGCAGCCCCGGAAGGGCCTGGCAGCCCCAGCATTTT
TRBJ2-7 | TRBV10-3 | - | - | CAISEEDTYGQYF | TGTGCCATCAGTGAGGAGGATACCTACGGGCAGTACTTC
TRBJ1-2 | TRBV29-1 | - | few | CSVATLYGYTF | TGCAGCGTTGCCACCCTCTATGGCTACACCTTC
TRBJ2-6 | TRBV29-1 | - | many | CSVEIGSSGANVLTF | TGCAGCGTTGAAATAGGGAGCTCTGGGGCCAACGTCCTGACTTTC
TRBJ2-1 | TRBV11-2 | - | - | CASSFLQGNEQFF | TGTGCCAGCAGCTTCCTTCAGGGAAATGAGCAGTTCTTC
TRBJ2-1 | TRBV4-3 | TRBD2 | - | CASSQDSSSGSSNEQFF | TGCGCCAGCAGCCAAGATAGTTCTAGCGGGAGTAGCAATGAGCAGTTCTTC
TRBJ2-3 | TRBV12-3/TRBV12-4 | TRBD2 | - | CASTLAGDTDTQYF | TGTGCCAGCACCCTAGCGGGGGACACAGATACGCAGTATTTT
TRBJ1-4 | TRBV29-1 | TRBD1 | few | CSVTRRTGEEKLFF | TGCAGCGTTACGAGACGGACAGGGGAAGAAAAACTGTTTTTT
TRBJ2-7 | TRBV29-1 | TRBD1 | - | CSVRPGTGPSYEQYF | TGCAGCGTCCGTCCCGGGACAGGGCCCTCCTACGAGCAGTACTTC
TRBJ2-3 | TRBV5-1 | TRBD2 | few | CASSYPSGDTQYF | TGCGCCAGCAGCTACCCTAGCGGAGATACGCAGTATTTT
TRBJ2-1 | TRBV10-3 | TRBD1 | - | CAISTTGNEQFF | TGTGCCATCAGTACGACAGGGAATGAGCAGTTCTTC
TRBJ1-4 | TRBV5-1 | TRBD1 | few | CASSRTGTGDEKLFF | TGCGCCAGCAGCCGGACGGGGACAGGGGATGAAAAACTGTTTTTT
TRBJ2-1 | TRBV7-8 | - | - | CASSLVVTHYNEQFF | TGTGCCAGCAGCTTAGTTGTGACTCATTACAATGAGCAGTTCTTC
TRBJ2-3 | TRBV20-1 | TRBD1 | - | CSAPHLGGRTDTQYF | TGCAGTGCTCCTCACCTAGGGGGCCGCACAGATACGCAGTATTTT
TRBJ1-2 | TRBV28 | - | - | CASSYTLLGRHNYGYTF | TGTGCCAGCAGTTATACCCTTCTCGGCAGGCACAACTATGGCTACACCTTC
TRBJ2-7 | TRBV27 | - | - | CASSLGQRFYEQYF | TGTGCCAGCAGTCTGGGACAACGGTTTTACGAGCAGTACTTC
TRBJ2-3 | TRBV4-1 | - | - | CASSQGVVRSTDTQYF | TGCGCCAGCAGCCAAGGAGTGGTGAGAAGCACAGATACGCAGTATTTT
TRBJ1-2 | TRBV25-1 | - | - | CASSEFGQPDGYTF | TGTGCCAGCAGTGAATTCGGACAGCCCGATGGCTACACCTTC
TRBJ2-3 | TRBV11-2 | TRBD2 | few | CASTRRSSGGYTDTQYF | TGTGCCAGCACCCGACGGTCTAGCGGGGGGTACACAGATACGCAGTATTTT
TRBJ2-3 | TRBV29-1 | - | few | CSVVGAERRGAFLVTDTQYF | TGCAGCGTGGTGGGGGCTGAACGGAGAGGGGCTTTTTTAGTCACAGATACGCAGTATTTT
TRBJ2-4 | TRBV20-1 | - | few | CSARVGATTEFIQYF | TGCAGTGCTAGAGTGGGTGCGACAACGGAGTTCATTCAGTACTTC
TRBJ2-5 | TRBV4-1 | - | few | CASSQAEVETQYF | TGCGCCAGCAGCCAAGCGGAGGTCGAGACCCAGTACTTC
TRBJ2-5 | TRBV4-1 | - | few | CASSPRVPGTREETQYF | TGCGCCAGCAGCCCCCGGGTTCCGGGAACCCGAGAAGAGACCCAGTACTTC
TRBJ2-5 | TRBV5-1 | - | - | CASTATVAILETQYF | TGCGCCAGCACAGCGACGGTGGCCATCTTAGAGACCCAGTACTTC
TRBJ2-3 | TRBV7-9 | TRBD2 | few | CASSLRGLAGTSGSTDTQYF | TGTGCCAGCAGCTTAAGGGGACTAGCGGGGACCTCCGGGAGCACAGATACGCAGTATTTT
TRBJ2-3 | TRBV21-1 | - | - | CASRPDRELYF | TGTGCCAGCAGACCGGACAGGGAGCTGTATTTT
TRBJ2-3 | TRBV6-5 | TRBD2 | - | CASSNRLAGVTDTQYF | TGTGCCAGCAGTAACAGACTAGCGGGAGTGACAGATACGCAGTATTTT
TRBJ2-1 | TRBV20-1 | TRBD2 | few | CSASSGRGVMEQFF | TGCAGTGCTAGTAGCGGGAGGGGGGTCATGGAGCAGTTCTTC